The 21 T cell receptor beta chains given below trace back to one sample, sequenced in a study of blood T cell repertoires in COVID-19 (dated by TCRdb to 2018 to 2020). Library preparation employed the immunoSEQ multiplex PCR assay. The table comes from immuneACCESS by way of TCRdb, which keeps in-frame sequences with V and J called. Part of the clones is missing from these tables; in studies checked, under half for an unresolved V gene and the rest for unknown reasons. Across this sample there are 200,000 to 250,000 clones, with about 79% seen only once. The leading ten clones occupy about 1.3% of the sample. The specimen was PBMCs or T cells enriched from blood (not recorded which). The receptors were sampled from a woman in her thirties or forties with acute COVID-19.

The V call is TRBV5-8, the J call TRBJ1-1, with D perhaps TRBD1 (5 bases). The length of the CDR3 is 15 residues. Germline assignment: CDR1 SGHTS and CDR2 YDEGEE. V lost 0 bases to trimming and J lost 3 bases, with 12 bases between them. The CDR3 region is CASSLVQGADTEAFF. The CDR3 nucleotides are TGTGCCAGCAGCTTGGTTCAGGGCGCGGACACTGAAGCTTTCTTT.

The V and J genes are TRBV28 and TRBJ1-2; D is unclear. V was clipped by 2 bases and J by 4 bases, with 14 bases between them. Germline V lookup: CDR1 MDHEN, CDR2 SYDVKM. The CDR3 consists of 15 residues. In nucleotides, the CDR3 is TGTGCCAGCAGTTTACCCTGGACTTACGGCTATGGCTACACCTTC. Residues: CASSLPWTYGYGYTF.

In this sample, this clone turned up once. The rearrangement uses TRBV5-8 and TRBJ2-1; D perhaps matches TRBD1 (5 bases). Trimming took 0 bases from V and 3 from J, leaving 7 bases between them. Germline-derived CDR1 and CDR2 are SGHTS and YDEGEE. The CDR3 totals 14 residues. This chain's CDR3 is CASSLGRVYNEQFF. Here the CDR3 DNA reads TGTGCCAGCAGCTTGGGCAGGGTCTACAATGAGCAGTTCTTC.

The rearrangement joins TRBV19 to TRBJ1-1; TRBD1 matches 10 bases. The germline V gene has CDR1 LNHDA and CDR2 SQIVND (reference sequence). CDR3 length equals 13 residues. V lost 4 bases and J lost 6; bases outside the gene matches: 2. The CDR3 sequence is CASSRDRGPEAFF. CDR3 nucleotide sequence: TGTGCCAGTAGTAGGGACAGGGGCCCTGAAGCTTTCTTT.

This chain joins TRBV11-2 and TRBJ2-1, with D maybe TRBD2 (5 bases). V was clipped by 2 bases and J by 4 bases, with 12 bases between them. Germline-derived CDR1 and CDR2 are SGHAT and FQNNGV. The CDR3 covers 15 residues. CDR3 DNA: TGTGCCAGCAGCTTAAGGCCGGGGAATTACAATGAGCAGTTCTTC. Translation: CASSLRPGNYNEQFF.

This chain uses TRBV5-6 with TRBJ1-2; possibly TRBD1 for D (5 bases). V was shortened by 1 base and J by 1 base, with 20 bases between the two germline ends. Germline V lookup: CDR1 SGHDT, CDR2 YYEEEE. CDR3 length: 18 residues. The CDR3 region has the DNA TGTGCCAGCAGCTTGTTAGAAGGGGTCGGAAAGCATAACTATGGCTACACCTTC. Translating gives CASSLLEGVGKHNYGYTF.

The genes are TRBV5-6 and TRBJ2-5; 10 bases agree with TRBD2. The CDR3 spans 12 residues. The V and J ends lost 4 bases and 7 bases, in that order; junction bases with no gene match: 1. Germline CDR1 SGHDT, CDR2 YYEEEE. CDR3: CASSRLAGTQYF. The DNA of the CDR3 is TGTGCCAGCAGCAGACTAGCGGGGACCCAGTACTTC.

The rearrangement joins TRBV5-4 to TRBJ1-1, with D possibly being TRBD1 (6 bases). Germline assignment: CDR1 SGHNT and CDR2 YYREEE (reference sequence). CDR3 length: 14 residues. With 2 bases removed from V and 1 base from J, the gap between germline ends came to 9 bases. CDR3 DNA: TGTGCCAGCAGCTTTTTGGACAGGAACACTGAAGCTTTCTTT. Its protein product is CASSFLDRNTEAFF.

The V and J genes are TRBV7-3 and TRBJ1-2; D possibly corresponds to TRBD1 (6 bases). V lost 1 base to trimming and J lost 8 bases, with 14 bases between them. The CDR3 consists of 14 residues. Per germline, CDR1 SGHTA and CDR2 FQGTGA. The CDR3 DNA is TGTGCCAGCAGCTTAAACCTACAGGGTGAAGGCTACACCTTC. Residues: CASSLNLQGEGYTF.

The rearrangement links TRBV29-1 to TRBJ2-5; 9 bases line up with TRBD1. V lost 3 bases, J lost 4 bases, and 6 bases stayed unmatched. This CDR3 contains 14 residues. CDR1 is SQVTM and CDR2 is ANQGSEA in the germline V gene. The CDR3 DNA reads as TGCAGCGTTGAGATGGGACAGGGAGGAGAGACCCAGTACTTC. Translating gives CSVEMGQGGETQYF.

The chain uses TRBV7-7 and TRBJ2-1; 10 positions match TRBD2. Germline CDR1 reads SSHAT; CDR2 reads FNYEAQ (reference sequence). Losses at the gene ends were 2 bases for V and 7 bases for J; bases not matched to a gene: 5. The CDR3 has 15 amino acids. CDR3 sequence: CASSLSGGARNEQFF. The CDR3 DNA sequence: TGTGCCAGCAGCTTAAGCGGGGGGGCAAGGAATGAGCAGTTCTTC.

This chain joins TRBV12-3 or TRBV12-4 and TRBJ1-1; TRBD1 matches 8 bases. CDR3 length: 13 amino acids. The trim removed 5 bases at V and 5 bases at J, leaving 4 bases unmatched. The chain's CDR3 is CASSLYRGTEAFF. The CDR3 DNA follows: TGTGCCAGCAGTCTATACAGGGGGACTGAAGCTTTCTTT.

The chain has TRBV7-9 and TRBJ1-1, with 7 positions matching TRBD1. There are 13 residues in the CDR3. J gave up 1 base and V 8 bases, and 4 bases lay outside the gene matches. From germline, CDR1 is SEHNR and CDR2 FQNEAQ (reference sequence). The CDR3 sequence is CASDKGANTEAFF. The DNA for the CDR3 is TGTGCCAGCGATAAGGGGGCGAACACTGAAGCTTTCTTT.

This clone was counted only a few times. V is TRBV6-1 and J is TRBJ2-1; 8 nucleotides match TRBD2. This CDR3 has 14 amino acids. The germline V gene encodes CDR1 MNHNS and CDR2 SASEGT. V shed 2 bases and J 3 bases; nucleotides not matched to a gene: 0. This chain's CDR3 is CASSELAGYNEQFF. The CDR3 DNA is TGTGCCAGCAGTGAACTAGCGGGCTACAATGAGCAGTTCTTC.

The chain uses TRBV15 and TRBJ2-5; D uncertain. The CDR3 is 13 residues long. CDR1 is LNHNV and CDR2 is YYDKDF in the germline V gene (reference sequence). V was cut by 0 bases and J by 2 bases, with 4 bases left in between. DNA of the CDR3: TGTGCCACCAGCAGAGATAAACAAGAGACCCAGTACTTC. As protein: CATSRDKQETQYF. Looking up the rest from reference TRBV15 and TRBJ2-5 gives the full variable domain: DAMVIQNPRYQVTQFGKPVTLSCSQTLNHNVMYWYQQKSSQAPKLLFHYYDKDFNNEADTPDNFQSRRPNTSFCFLDIRSPGLGDTAMYLCATSRDKQETQYFGPGTRLLVL.

This chain joins TRBV19 and TRBJ1-1; D remains unclear. This CDR3 contains 16 residues. Trimming took 5 bases from V and 8 from J, leaving 24 bases between them. The V gene's germline CDR1 is LNHDA and CDR2 SQIVND (reference sequence). CDR3 loop: CASSPYAGRLGPEAFF. CDR3 nucleotide sequence: TGTGCCAGTAGTCCTTACGCCGGCAGGCTTGGCCCCGAAGCTTTCTTT. Variable domain in full (rest from reference TRBV19 and TRBJ1-1): DGGITQSPKYLFRKEGQNVTLSCEQNLNHDAMYWYRQDPGQGLRLIYYSQIVNDFQKGDIAEGYSVSREKKESFPLTVTSAQKNPTAFYLCASSPYAGRLGPEAFFGQGTRLTVV.

The chain couples TRBV10-3 to TRBJ2-1; 8 positions agree with TRBD1. In germline, CDR1 is ENHRY, CDR2 SYGVKD. Unmatched junction bases numbered 8, after V lost 5 bases and J lost 2 bases. There are 16 residues in the CDR3. This CDR3 reads CAISSDPGQAYNEQFF. The CDR3 coding sequence is TGTGCCATCAGTTCCGACCCGGGACAGGCCTACAATGAGCAGTTCTTC.

The chain links TRBV7-9 to TRBJ2-5; 8 bases match TRBD1. V trimming: 1 base; J trimming: 0 bases; junction bases outside the gene matches: 1. The CDR3 covers 15 residues. CDR1 is SEHNR and CDR2 is FQNEAQ in the germline V gene (reference sequence). CDR3 sequence reads: CASSLVTGDQETQYF. The CDR3 nucleotides are TGTGCCAGCAGCTTAGTGACAGGGGACCAAGAGACCCAGTACTTC.

V usage is TRBV30 and J usage is TRBJ1-5, with a tentative D call TRBD1 (6 bases). V was cut by 2 bases and J by 6 bases, with 11 bases left in between. Germline V gives CDR1 GTSNPN, CDR2 SVGIG (reference sequence). The CDR3 spans 13 residues. The CDR3 sequence is CAWSSGGAQPQHF. In DNA, the CDR3 is TGTGCCTGGAGTTCCGGGGGGGCTCAGCCCCAGCATTTT.

The chain carries TRBV9 and TRBJ2-1; the D gene is possibly TRBD2 (6 bases). The CDR3 extends over 13 amino acids. V lost 3 bases and J lost 8, with 12 bases in between. CDR1 and CDR2 from the germline V gene are SGDLS and YYNGEE. CDR3 coding DNA: TGTGCCAGCAGCGCGACTAGTTTCTATGAGCAGTTCTTC. Translated, it gives CASSATSFYEQFF.

The chain employs TRBV7-2 and TRBJ1-1; D might be TRBD1 (5 bases). Trimming left V 6 bases short and J 2 bases short, with 7 bases between. From germline, CDR1 is SGHTA and CDR2 FQGNSA. The CDR3 runs 12 residues. The CDR3 sequence is CASSGANTEAFF. Here the CDR3 DNA reads TGTGCCAGCAGTGGGGCAAACACTGAAGCTTTCTTT.